Listed here is a single T cell receptor beta chain. Its antigen is not known. One end of the junction does not line up with germline, which may come from a read error. This entry is derived from a study of molecular identifiers for immune sequencing clone quantification. Previously described methods and listed TCR primers produced bulk TCR libraries. MiXCR, applied by TCRdb to the PCR reads, yields one record per CDR3 protein. The sample yields about 100,000 distinct CDR3 sequences, 21% seen once. Regarding the study as a whole: Whereas naive cells kept under 1% of molecules in clones above 20 RNA copies, such clones held over 97% in effectors.

Naive CD8 libraries came from approximately 20,000 to 1,000,000 sorted cells with 10%, 30% or 50% RNA. In the sort, naive CD8 T cells were defined as CD8+CD4-CCR7+CD45RA+. The CDR3 consists of 12 residues. The germline V gene encodes CDR1 PRHDT and CDR2 FYEKMQ (reference sequence). This receptor was identified in a human donor in good health. Some libraries in this study had Jurkat cell RNA spiked in. Sequencing input: naive CD8+ T cells from blood, with Jurkat cell RNA spiked in. The subset is: FACS-sorted CD8+CD4-CCR7+CD45RA+ naive T cells. The chain is built from TRBV13 and TRBJ2-1; D may be TRBD1 or TRBD2 (5 bases each). CDR3 nucleotides: TGTGCCAGCAGCATAGGGACCAAACGGCTGTTCTTC. Translating it yields CASSIGTKRLFF.